The present T cell receptor beta chain was sequenced within a study of T-cell reconstitution after alpha-beta-depleted transplantation in children. It was with unique molecular identifiers that the TCRbeta library was prepared. TCRdb redid the calling of the PCR reads with MiXCR, one entry per CDR3 protein. The sample lists roughly 420,000 distinct CDR3 sequences; about a sixth were seen once. With respect to this clonotype: Its antigen is as yet unknown.

Study-level results: T cells produced anew were the main source of T-cell counts and diversity one year after transplant. Roughly two months post-transplant, alpha-beta T cells reportedly originated from several hundred graft clones that had expanded. Surviving recipient T cells and thymic progenitors underlay high day-60 TCRbeta diversity in some patients.

Germline V lookup: CDR1 SSHAT, CDR2 FNYEAQ (reference sequence). This CDR3 region has 15 residues. V was clipped by 10 bases and J by 3 bases; unmatched bases: 11. The chain couples TRBV7-7 to TRBJ2-7; TRBD2 aligns across 11 bases. The material sequenced was PBMCs, mostly from graft donor cells, taken 360 days after TCRalphabeta/CD19-depleted stem cell transplant. This TCR was recovered from a boy under two years old who had a stem cell transplant for Wiskott-Aldrich syndrome, so the T cells may come from the graft donor. The CDR3 bases are TGTGCCAACCTCAAAACTAGCGGGGGCCTCTACGAGCAGTACTTC. Its translation is CANLKTSGGLYEQYF.